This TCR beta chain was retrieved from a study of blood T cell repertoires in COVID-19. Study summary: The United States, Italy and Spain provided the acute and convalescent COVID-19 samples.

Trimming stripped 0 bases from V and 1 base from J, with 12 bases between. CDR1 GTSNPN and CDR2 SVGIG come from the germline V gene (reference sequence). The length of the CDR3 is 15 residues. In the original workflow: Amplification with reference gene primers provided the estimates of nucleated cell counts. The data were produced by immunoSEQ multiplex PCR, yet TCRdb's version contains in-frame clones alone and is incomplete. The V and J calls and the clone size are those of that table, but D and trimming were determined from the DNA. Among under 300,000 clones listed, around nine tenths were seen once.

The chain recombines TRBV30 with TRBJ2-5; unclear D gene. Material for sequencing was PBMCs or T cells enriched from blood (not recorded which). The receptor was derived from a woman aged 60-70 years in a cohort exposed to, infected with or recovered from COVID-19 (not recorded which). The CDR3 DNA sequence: TGTGCCTGGAGTGTATGGTCGTCAGGCCAAGAGACCCAGTACTTC. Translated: CAWSVWSSGQETQYF.